This T cell receptor beta chain was observed in a study of shared clonotypes between healthy human individuals. The overall study: Ranging from 18 to 49 in age, donors were a couple of women and a few men.

The V gene's germline CDR1 is SGHVS and CDR2 FNYEAQ. The CDR3 totals 15 residues. Losses at the gene ends were 3 bases for V and 2 bases for J; bases not matched to a gene: 6. CD8 memory comprised CD45RO+ plus CCR7-negative CD45RA+ TemRA cells. Data came from immunoSEQ multiplex PCR; TCRdb stores just in-frame clones and leaves some out. In the table there are approximately 350,000 clones, around 96% of which are singletons. This clonotype was obtained from a young man in good health. Material for sequencing was memory CD8+ T cells sorted from blood. As to subset: CD45RO+ cells pooled with CCR7-negative TemRA cells. The rearrangement links TRBV7-6 to TRBJ2-7, with 8 bases fitting TRBD2. CDR3 sequence reads: CASSFGLAETYEQYF. In DNA form, the CDR3 reads TGTGCCAGCAGCTTTGGACTAGCAGAAACCTACGAGCAGTACTTC. Full variable domain (rest looked up from reference TRBV7-6 and TRBJ2-7): GAGVSQSPRYKVTKRGQDVALRCDPISGHVSLYWYRQALGQGPEFLTYFNYEAQQDKSGLPNDRFSAERPEGSISTLTIQRTEQRDSAMYRCASSFGLAETYEQYFGPGTRLTVT.